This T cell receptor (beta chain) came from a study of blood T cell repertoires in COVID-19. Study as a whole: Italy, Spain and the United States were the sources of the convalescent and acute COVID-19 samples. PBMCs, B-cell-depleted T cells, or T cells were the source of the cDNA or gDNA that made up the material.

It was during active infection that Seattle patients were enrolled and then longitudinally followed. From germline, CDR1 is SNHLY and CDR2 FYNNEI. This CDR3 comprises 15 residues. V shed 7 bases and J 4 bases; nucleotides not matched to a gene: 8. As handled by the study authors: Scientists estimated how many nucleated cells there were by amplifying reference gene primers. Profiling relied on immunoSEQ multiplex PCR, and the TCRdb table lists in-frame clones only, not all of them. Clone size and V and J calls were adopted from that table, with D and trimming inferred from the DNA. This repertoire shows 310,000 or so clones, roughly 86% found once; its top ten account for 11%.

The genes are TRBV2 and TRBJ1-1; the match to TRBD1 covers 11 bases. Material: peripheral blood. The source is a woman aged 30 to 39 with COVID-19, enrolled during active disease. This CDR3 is CASTRGGTGGTEAFF. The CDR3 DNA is TGTGCCAGCACCCGAGGGGGGACAGGGGGCACTGAAGCTTTCTTT.